These T cell receptor beta chains were read from a single sample in a study of blood T cell repertoires in COVID-19. Some clones are missing from TCRdb's copy, which holds only in-frame ones; the method was immunoSEQ multiplex PCR. The table includes roughly 10,000 clones, around 89% detected once. Sequencing used peripheral blood. Every receptor here comes from a human donor in a cohort sampled during active COVID-19. The CDR3 runs from the conserved cysteine through the conserved F or W. A D gene is named only where the DNA matches it firmly. Where a row states a size, it is once, few, many or the class of an expanded clone; other rows omit it.

V gene: TRBV6-5
J gene: TRBJ1-4
clone size: .
D gene: .
CDR3 DNA: TGTGCCAGCAGTTGGGGCCTAAATGAAAAACTGTTTTTT
CDR3 protein: CASSWGLNEKLFF

V gene: TRBV28
J gene: TRBJ2-1
clone size: .
D gene: TRBD2
CDR3 DNA: TGTGCCAGCAGCGGGACTAGCGGGGGGATCTACAATGAGCAGTTCTTC
CDR3 protein: CASSGTSGGIYNEQFF

V gene: TRBV19
J gene: TRBJ2-7
clone size: .
D gene: .
CDR3 DNA: TGTGCCAGTAGTATAGTCGGCTACGAGCAGTACTTC
CDR3 protein: CASSIVGYEQYF

V gene: TRBV12-3/TRBV12-4
J gene: TRBJ1-2
clone size: once
D gene: .
CDR3 DNA: TGTGCCAGCAGCAGCGAACCCTATGGCTACACCTTC
CDR3 protein: CASSSEPYGYTF

V gene: TRBV19
J gene: TRBJ2-6
clone size: .
D gene: TRBD1
CDR3 DNA: TGTGCCAGTAGTACTACGGACAGGGCTGGGGCCAACGTCCTGACTTTC
CDR3 protein: CASSTTDRAGANVLTF

V gene: TRBV30
J gene: TRBJ1-1
clone size: .
D gene: .
CDR3 DNA: TGTGCCTCTAGACGGGTTTGGGGCACAACTGAAGCTTTCTTT
CDR3 protein: CASRRVWGTTEAFF

V gene: TRBV6-5
J gene: TRBJ2-7
clone size: .
D gene: .
CDR3 DNA: TGTGCCAGCAGCCCCACCCTGGGACACTACGAGCAGTACTTC
CDR3 protein: CASSPTLGHYEQYF

V gene: TRBV7-2
J gene: TRBJ2-3
clone size: .
D gene: TRBD1
CDR3 DNA: TGTGCCAGCAGCGAGGGGGACAGGGGATTTTCTGATACGCAGTATTTT
CDR3 protein: CASSEGDRGFSDTQYF

V gene: TRBV7-9
J gene: TRBJ2-2
clone size: .
D gene: .
CDR3 DNA: TGTGCCAGCAGCTTAGCGCGGGGTCTTACCGGGGAGCTGTTTTTT
CDR3 protein: CASSLARGLTGELFF

V gene: TRBV6-5
J gene: TRBJ2-3
clone size: .
D gene: .
CDR3 DNA: TGTGCCAGCAATCCGGGTACCACAGATACGCAGTATTTT
CDR3 protein: CASNPGTTDTQYF

V gene: TRBV6-2/TRBV6-3
J gene: TRBJ2-1
clone size: once
D gene: .
CDR3 DNA: TGTGCCAGCAGTTACGGGGCCTTCGTTCTGTTCTTC
CDR3 protein: CASSYGAFVLFF

V gene: TRBV24-1
J gene: TRBJ2-5
clone size: few
D gene: TRBD1
CDR3 DNA: TGTGCCACCAGTGCCGCGGGACAGGGATTCCAAGAGACCCAGTACTTC
CDR3 protein: CATSAAGQGFQETQYF

V gene: TRBV6-6
J gene: TRBJ2-3
clone size: .
D gene: .
CDR3 DNA: TGTGCCAGCAGTTACTCGGGCAGGGGCTACACAGATACGCAGTATTTT
CDR3 protein: CASSYSGRGYTDTQYF

V gene: TRBV5-8
J gene: TRBJ1-5
clone size: .
D gene: TRBD1
CDR3 DNA: TGTGCCAGCAGCCCAGCAGGGGGGTATAGCAATCAGCCCCAGCATTTT
CDR3 protein: CASSPAGGYSNQPQHF

V gene: TRBV3-1/TRBV3-2
J gene: TRBJ2-1
clone size: .
D gene: .
CDR3 DNA: TGTGCCAGCAGCCAAGAACTAAGGACTAATGAGCAGTTCTTC
CDR3 protein: CASSQELRTNEQFF

V gene: TRBV18
J gene: TRBJ1-1
clone size: .
D gene: TRBD1
CDR3 DNA: TGTGCCAGCTCACCACCCTCTCAGGGGGGCACTGAAGCTTTCTTT
CDR3 protein: CASSPPSQGGTEAFF

V gene: TRBV18
J gene: TRBJ1-5
clone size: .
D gene: .
CDR3 DNA: TGTGCCAGCTCACCCCCGGGGTCCGTCACGGGGGAGCCCCAGCATTTT
CDR3 protein: CASSPPGSVTGEPQHF

V gene: TRBV4-1
J gene: TRBJ1-3
clone size: .
D gene: TRBD1
CDR3 DNA: TGCGCCAGCAGCCCGCAACAGGGGGCCTATAGCTCTGGAAACACCATATATTTT
CDR3 protein: CASSPQQGAYSSGNTIYF

V gene: TRBV3-1/TRBV3-2
J gene: TRBJ2-7
clone size: .
D gene: .
CDR3 DNA: TGTGCCAGCAGCCTATCAGGGGCCTGGTCCTACGAGCAGTACTTC
CDR3 protein: CASSLSGAWSYEQYF

V gene: TRBV6-6
J gene: TRBJ2-7
clone size: .
D gene: TRBD2
CDR3 DNA: TGTGCCAGCAGTTACTCTAGCGGGGGCCCCTACGAGCAGTACTTC
CDR3 protein: CASSYSSGGPYEQYF